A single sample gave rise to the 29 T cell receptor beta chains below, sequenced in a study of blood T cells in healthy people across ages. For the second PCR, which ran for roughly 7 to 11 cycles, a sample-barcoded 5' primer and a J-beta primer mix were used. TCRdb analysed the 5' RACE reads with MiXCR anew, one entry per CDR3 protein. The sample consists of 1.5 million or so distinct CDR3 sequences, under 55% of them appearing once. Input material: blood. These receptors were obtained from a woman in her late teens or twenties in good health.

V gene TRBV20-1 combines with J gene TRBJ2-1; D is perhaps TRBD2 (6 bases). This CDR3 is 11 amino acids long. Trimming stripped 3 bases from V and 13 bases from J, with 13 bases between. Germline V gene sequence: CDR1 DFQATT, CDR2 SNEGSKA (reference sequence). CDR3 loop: CSASSRETQFF. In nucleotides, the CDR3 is TGCAGTGCTAGTAGCCGGGAGACCCAGTTCTTC.

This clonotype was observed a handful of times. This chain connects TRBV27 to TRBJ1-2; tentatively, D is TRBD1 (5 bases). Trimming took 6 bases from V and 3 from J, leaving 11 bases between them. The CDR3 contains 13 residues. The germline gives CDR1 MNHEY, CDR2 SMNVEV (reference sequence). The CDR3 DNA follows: TGTGCCAGCAGGAGAGGGGCTCACTATGGCTACACCTTC. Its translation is CASRRGAHYGYTF.

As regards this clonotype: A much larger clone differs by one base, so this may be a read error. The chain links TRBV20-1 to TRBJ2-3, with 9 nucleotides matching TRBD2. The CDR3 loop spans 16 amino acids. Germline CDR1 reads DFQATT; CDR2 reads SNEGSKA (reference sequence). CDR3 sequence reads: CSARSLAGMGTDTLYF. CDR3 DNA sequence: TGCAGTGCTAGATCCCTAGCGGGAATGGGCACAGATACGCTGTATTTT.

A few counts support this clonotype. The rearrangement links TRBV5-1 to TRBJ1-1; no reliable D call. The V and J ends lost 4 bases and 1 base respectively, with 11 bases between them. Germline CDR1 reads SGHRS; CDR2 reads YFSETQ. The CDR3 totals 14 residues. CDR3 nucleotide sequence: TGCGCCAGCAGCCTGACCGTTACGAACACTGAAGCTTTCTTT. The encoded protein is CASSLTVTNTEAFF.

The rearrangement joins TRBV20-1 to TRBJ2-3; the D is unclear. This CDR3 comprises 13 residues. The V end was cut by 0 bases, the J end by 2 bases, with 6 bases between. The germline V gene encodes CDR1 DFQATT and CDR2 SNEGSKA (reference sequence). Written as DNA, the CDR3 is TGCAGTGCTAGAGAGGTTACCACAGATACGCAGTATTTT. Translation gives CSAREVTTDTQYF.

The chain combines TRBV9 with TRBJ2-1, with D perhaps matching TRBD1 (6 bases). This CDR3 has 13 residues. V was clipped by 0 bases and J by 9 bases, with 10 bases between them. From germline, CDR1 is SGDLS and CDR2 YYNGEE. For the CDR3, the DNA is TGTGCCAGCAGCGTAGCAGGGGAGTCTGAGCAGTTCTTC. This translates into CASSVAGESEQFF.

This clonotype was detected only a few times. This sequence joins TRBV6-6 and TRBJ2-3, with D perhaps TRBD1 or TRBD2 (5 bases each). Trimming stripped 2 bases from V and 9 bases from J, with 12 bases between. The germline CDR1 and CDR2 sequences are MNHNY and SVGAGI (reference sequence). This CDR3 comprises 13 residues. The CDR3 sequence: CASSYLERGTQYF. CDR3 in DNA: TGTGCCAGCAGTTACCTCGAGAGGGGAACGCAGTATTTT.

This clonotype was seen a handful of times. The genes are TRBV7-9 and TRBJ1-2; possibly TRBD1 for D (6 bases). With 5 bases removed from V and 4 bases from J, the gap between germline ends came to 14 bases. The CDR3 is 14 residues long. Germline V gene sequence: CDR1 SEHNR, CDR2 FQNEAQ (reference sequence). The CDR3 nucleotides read TGTGCCAGCAGCCCCGGACAGCCTATCTATGGCTACACCTTC. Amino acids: CASSPGQPIYGYTF.

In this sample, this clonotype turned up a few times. The CDR3 region is CSVDIRNNEQFF. DNA of the CDR3: TGCAGCGTTGATATCCGGAACAATGAGCAGTTCTTC. The rearrangement links TRBV29-1 to TRBJ2-1; D is unclear. Germline V gene sequence: CDR1 SQVTM, CDR2 ANQGSEA. V lost 3 bases and J 5 bases, leaving 8 bases between the germline ends. This CDR3 is built from 12 residues.

CDR3 amino acids: CASSLVEGLNQPQHF. The CDR3, as DNA: TGTGCCAGCAGCTTAGTGGAGGGTCTCAATCAGCCCCAGCATTTT. The rearrangement joins TRBV7-2 to TRBJ1-5; D call uncertain. The germline CDR1 and CDR2 sequences are SGHTA and FQGNSA. V was cut by 1 base and J by 3 bases, with 10 bases left in between. This CDR3 is built from 15 residues.

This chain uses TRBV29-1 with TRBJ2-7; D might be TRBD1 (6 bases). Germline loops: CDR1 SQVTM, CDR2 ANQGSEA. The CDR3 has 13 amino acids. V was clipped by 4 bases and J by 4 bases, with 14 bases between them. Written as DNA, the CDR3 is TGCAGCGTTGTATTGCAGGACAGATACGAGCAGTACTTC. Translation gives CSVVLQDRYEQYF.

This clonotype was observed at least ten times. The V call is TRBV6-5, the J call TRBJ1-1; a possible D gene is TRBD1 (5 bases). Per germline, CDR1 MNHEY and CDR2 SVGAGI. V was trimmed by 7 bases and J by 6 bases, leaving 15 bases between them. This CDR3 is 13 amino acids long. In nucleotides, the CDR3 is TGTGCCAGCACTGACCTGGGGGTAGCTGAAGCTTTCTTT. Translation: CASTDLGVAEAFF.

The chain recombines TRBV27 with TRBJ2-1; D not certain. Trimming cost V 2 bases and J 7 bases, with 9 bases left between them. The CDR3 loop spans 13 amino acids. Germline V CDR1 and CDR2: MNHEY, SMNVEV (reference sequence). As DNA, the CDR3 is TGTGCCAGCAGTTTACACGTGTCGAATGAGCAGTTCTTC. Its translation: CASSLHVSNEQFF.

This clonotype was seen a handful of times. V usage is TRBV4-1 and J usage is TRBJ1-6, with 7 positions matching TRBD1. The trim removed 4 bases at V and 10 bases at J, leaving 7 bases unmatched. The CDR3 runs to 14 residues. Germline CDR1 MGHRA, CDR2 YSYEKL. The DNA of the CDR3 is TGCGCCAGCAGCCTGGGCACAGGGGTCTCACCCCTCCACTTT. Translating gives CASSLGTGVSPLHF.

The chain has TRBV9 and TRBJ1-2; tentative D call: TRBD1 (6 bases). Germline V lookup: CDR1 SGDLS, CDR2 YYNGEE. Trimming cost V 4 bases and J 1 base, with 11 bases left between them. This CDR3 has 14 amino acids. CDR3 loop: CASSTRDNNYGYTF. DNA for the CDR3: TGTGCCAGCAGCACTCGGGACAATAACTATGGCTACACCTTC.

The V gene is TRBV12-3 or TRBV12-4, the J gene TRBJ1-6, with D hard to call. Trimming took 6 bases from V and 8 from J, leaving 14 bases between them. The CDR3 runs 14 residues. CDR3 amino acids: CASSPGLKDSPLHF. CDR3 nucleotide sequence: TGTGCCAGCAGCCCGGGTCTGAAAGATTCACCCCTCCACTTT.

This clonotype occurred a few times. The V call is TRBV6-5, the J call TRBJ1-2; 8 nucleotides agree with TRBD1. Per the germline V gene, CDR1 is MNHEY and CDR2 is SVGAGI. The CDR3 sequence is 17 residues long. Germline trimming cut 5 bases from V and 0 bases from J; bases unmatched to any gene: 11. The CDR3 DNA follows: TGTGCCAGCAGTCTTTCATTTACGGGACAGGCTAACTATGGCTACACCTTC. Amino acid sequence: CASSLSFTGQANYGYTF.

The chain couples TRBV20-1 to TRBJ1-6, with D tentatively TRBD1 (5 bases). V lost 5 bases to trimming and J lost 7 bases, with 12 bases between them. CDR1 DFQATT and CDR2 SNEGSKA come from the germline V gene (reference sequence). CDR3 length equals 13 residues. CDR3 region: CSASQAVNSPLHF. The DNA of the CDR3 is TGCAGTGCTTCACAGGCGGTCAATTCACCCCTCCACTTT.

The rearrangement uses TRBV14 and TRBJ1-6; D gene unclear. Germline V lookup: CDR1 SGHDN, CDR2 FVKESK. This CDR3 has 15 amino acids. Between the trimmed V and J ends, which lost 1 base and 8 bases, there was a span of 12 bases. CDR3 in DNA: TGTGCCAGCAGCCAAGTAGCGGGTTTGGATTCACCCCTCCACTTT. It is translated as CASSQVAGLDSPLHF. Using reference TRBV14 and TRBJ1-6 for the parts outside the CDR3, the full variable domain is EAGVTQFPSHSVIEKGQTVTLRCDPISGHDNLYWYRRVMGKEIKFLLHFVKESKQDESGMPNNRFLAERTGGTYSTLKVQPAELEDSGVYFCASSQVAGLDSPLHFGNGTRLTVT.

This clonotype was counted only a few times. The CDR3 region has the DNA TGTGCCAGCAGTCCCGGGACTAGCGGGACTGAGCAGTACTTC. Its translation is CASSPGTSGTEQYF. The gene calls are TRBV6-5 and TRBJ2-5, with 13 bases identical to TRBD2. The germline V gene encodes CDR1 MNHEY and CDR2 SVGAGI. The CDR3 extends over 14 amino acids. V gave up 5 bases and J gave up 11 bases; unmatched junction bases: 8.

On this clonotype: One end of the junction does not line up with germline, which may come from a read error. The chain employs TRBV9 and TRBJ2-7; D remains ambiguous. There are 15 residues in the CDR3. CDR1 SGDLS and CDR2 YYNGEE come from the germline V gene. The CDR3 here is CAGSVGPSSSYEQYF. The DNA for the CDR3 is TGTGCCGGCAGCGTAGGACCTTCGAGCTCCTACGAGCAGTACTTC.

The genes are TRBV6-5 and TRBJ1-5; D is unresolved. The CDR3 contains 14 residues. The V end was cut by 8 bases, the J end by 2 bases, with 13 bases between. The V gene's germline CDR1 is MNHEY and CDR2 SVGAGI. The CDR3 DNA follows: TGTGCCAGCGGCCCAAATCGCGGCAATCAGCCCCAGCATTTT. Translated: CASGPNRGNQPQHF.

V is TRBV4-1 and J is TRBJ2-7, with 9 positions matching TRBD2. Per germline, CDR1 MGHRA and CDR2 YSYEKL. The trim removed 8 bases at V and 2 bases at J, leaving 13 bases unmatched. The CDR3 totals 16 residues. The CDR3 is CASRPVGTSRTYEQYF. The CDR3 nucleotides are TGCGCCAGCCGACCAGTGGGGACTAGCAGAACCTACGAGCAGTACTTC.

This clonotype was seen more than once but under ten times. CDR3 protein: CASSPPGLAGGASTDTQYF. CDR3 coding DNA: TGTGCCAGCTCACCACCGGGACTAGCGGGGGGCGCTAGCACAGATACGCAGTATTTT. The gene calls are TRBV18 and TRBJ2-3; 15 nucleotides line up with TRBD2. Germline CDR1 and CDR2: KGHSH and LQKENI. The length of the CDR3 is 19 residues. V was pared by 0 bases and J by 0 bases, with 4 bases of the junction left unmatched.

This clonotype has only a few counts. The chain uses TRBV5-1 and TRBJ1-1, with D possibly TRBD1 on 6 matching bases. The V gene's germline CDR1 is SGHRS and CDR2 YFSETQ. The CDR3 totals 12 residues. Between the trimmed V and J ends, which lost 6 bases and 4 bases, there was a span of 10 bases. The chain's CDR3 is CASMGGGTEAFF. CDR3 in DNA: TGCGCCAGCATGGGAGGGGGCACTGAAGCTTTCTTT.

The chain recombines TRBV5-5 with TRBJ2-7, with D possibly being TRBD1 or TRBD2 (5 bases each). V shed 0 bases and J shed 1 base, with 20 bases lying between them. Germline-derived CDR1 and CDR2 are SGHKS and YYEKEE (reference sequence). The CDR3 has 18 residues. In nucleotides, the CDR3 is TGTGCCAGCAGCTTGGCCACTCCGGGACGCCATTCTTCCTACGAGCAGTACTTC. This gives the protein CASSLATPGRHSSYEQYF.

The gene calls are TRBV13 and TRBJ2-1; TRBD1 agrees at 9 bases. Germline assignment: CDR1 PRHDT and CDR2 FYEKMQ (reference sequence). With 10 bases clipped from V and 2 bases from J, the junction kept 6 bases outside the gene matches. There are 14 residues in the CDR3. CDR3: CATSGTGPYNEQFF. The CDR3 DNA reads TGTGCCACCTCTGGGACAGGGCCCTACAATGAGCAGTTCTTC.

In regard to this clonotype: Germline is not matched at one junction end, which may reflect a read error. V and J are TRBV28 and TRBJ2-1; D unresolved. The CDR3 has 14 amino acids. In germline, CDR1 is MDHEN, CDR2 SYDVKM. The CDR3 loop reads CAGSGMQDYNEQFF. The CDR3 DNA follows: TGTGCCGGCAGTGGTATGCAGGACTACAATGAGCAGTTCTTC.

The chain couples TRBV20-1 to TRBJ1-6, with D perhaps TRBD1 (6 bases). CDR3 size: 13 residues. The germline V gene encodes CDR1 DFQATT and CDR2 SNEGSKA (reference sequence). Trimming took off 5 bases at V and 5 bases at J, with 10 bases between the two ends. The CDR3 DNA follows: TGCAGTGCTTACAGGGACAATAATTCACCCCTCCACTTT. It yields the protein CSAYRDNNSPLHF.